These 9 T cell receptor beta chains were sequenced from one sample in a study of identifying expanded T cells in peripheral blood (dated by TCRdb to about 2019). Library preparation employed the immunoSEQ multiplex PCR assay. The table comes from immuneACCESS by way of TCRdb, which keeps in-frame sequences with V and J called. Part of the clones is missing from these tables; in studies checked, under half for an unresolved V gene and the rest for unknown reasons. The sample table shows approximately 90,000 clones, and 88% are seen once. 3% to 5% of the sample comes from the top ten. The specimen sequenced was blood. These receptor sequences come from a person between 18 and 69 years old in good health.

The DNA of the CDR3 is TGTGCCAGTAGTATTTTATTTGGTAAGACGGGCCCGTACGAGCAGTACTTC. Amino acids: CASSILFGKTGPYEQYF. J is TRBJ2-7 and V is TRBV19, with D unclear. This CDR3 contains 17 residues. Per the germline V gene, CDR1 is LNHDA and CDR2 is SQIVND (reference sequence). V was shortened by 3 bases and J by 4 bases, with 22 bases between the two germline ends.

The V and J genes are TRBV2 and TRBJ1-4; the match to TRBD1 covers 7 bases. Germline CDR1 SNHLY, CDR2 FYNNEI. J lost 16 bases, V lost 5 bases, and 10 bases had no gene match. The CDR3 loop spans 12 amino acids. The DNA for the CDR3 is TGTGCCAGCAGTTATTTGGCGGACAGGTCGTTTTTT. Its protein is CASSYLADRSFF.

The V and J genes are TRBV7-9 and TRBJ2-1; no clear D. This CDR3 has 16 residues. Trimming shortened V by 1 base and J by 5 bases, and 15 bases separated the two germline ends. Per the germline V gene, CDR1 is SEHNR and CDR2 is FQNEAQ (reference sequence). In DNA, the CDR3 is TGTGCCAGCAGCTTAGGGGTTAGCACTGGCGACAATGAGCAGTTCTTC. It codes for CASSLGVSTGDNEQFF.

The chain combines TRBV21-1 with TRBJ2-5. TRBV21-1 represents a pseudogene. The CDR3 is 18 amino acids. The chain's CDR3 is CASSKEGIRGGPVETQYF. The CDR3 DNA is TGTGCCAGCAGCAAAGAGGGAATCCGTGGGGGGCCGGTGGAGACCCAGTACTTC.

This clone was seen many times. The chain employs TRBV6-4 and TRBJ2-1; TRBD1 aligns across 11 bases. The germline CDR1 and CDR2 sequences are MRHNA and SNTAGT. The length of the CDR3 is 14 residues. Trimming took 2 bases from V and 6 from J; bases not matched to a gene: 0. The CDR3 nucleotides read TGTGCCAGCAGTGACGGGACAGGGGGCAATGAGCAGTTCTTC. Amino acid sequence: CASSDGTGGNEQFF.

The CDR3: CAWSVWVPGNTIYF. CDR3 coding DNA: TGTGCCTGGAGTGTATGGGTCCCCGGAAACACCATATATTTT. J is TRBJ1-3 and V is TRBV30; D unclear. Trimming took 0 bases from V and 4 from J, leaving 10 bases between them. Germline V CDR1 and CDR2: GTSNPN, SVGIG (reference sequence). The CDR3 covers 14 residues.

This clone was picked up one time. The J gene is TRBJ1-4, the V gene TRBV5-4; the match to TRBD1 covers 7 bases. V lost 4 bases, J lost 7 bases, and 4 bases stayed unmatched. The germline V gene encodes CDR1 SGHNT and CDR2 YYREEE (reference sequence). CDR3 length: 13 amino acids. The DNA of the CDR3 is TGTGCCAGCAGCATACAGGGGTTTGAAAAACTGTTTTTT. Translation: CASSIQGFEKLFF.

The rearrangement joins TRBV6-1 to TRBJ1-2, with 11 positions matching TRBD1. The CDR3 sequence is 15 residues long. The germline V gene encodes CDR1 MNHNS and CDR2 SASEGT. The J segment lost 4 bases and the V segment lost 7 bases, leaving 8 bases of the junction unmatched. The chain's CDR3 is CASKGQGAIIYGYTF. The CDR3 DNA sequence: TGTGCCAGCAAAGGACAGGGGGCGATTATCTATGGCTACACCTTC.

The CDR3 protein is CASSLGPLDEQFF. In nucleotides, the CDR3 is TGTGCCAGCAGCTTAGGCCCCTTGGATGAGCAGTTCTTC. The V call is TRBV7-2, the J call TRBJ2-1; D remains unclear. Germline CDR1 SGHTA, CDR2 FQGNSA. This CDR3 region has 13 residues. The V gene lost 1 base and the J gene lost 8 bases, with 9 bases spanning the gap.